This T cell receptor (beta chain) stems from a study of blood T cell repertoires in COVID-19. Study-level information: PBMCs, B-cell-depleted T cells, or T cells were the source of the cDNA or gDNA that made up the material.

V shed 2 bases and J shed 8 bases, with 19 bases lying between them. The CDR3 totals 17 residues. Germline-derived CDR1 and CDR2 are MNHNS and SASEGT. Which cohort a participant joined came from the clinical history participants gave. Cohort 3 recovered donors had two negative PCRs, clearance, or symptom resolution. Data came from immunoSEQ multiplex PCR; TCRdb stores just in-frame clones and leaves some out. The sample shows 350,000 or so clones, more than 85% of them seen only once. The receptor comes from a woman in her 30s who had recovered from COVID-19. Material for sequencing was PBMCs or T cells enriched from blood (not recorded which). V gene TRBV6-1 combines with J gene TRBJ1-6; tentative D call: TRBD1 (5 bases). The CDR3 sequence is CASSESRYRQRDSPLHF. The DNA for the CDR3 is TGTGCCAGCAGTGAAAGTAGATATCGACAGAGAGATTCACCCCTCCACTTT.